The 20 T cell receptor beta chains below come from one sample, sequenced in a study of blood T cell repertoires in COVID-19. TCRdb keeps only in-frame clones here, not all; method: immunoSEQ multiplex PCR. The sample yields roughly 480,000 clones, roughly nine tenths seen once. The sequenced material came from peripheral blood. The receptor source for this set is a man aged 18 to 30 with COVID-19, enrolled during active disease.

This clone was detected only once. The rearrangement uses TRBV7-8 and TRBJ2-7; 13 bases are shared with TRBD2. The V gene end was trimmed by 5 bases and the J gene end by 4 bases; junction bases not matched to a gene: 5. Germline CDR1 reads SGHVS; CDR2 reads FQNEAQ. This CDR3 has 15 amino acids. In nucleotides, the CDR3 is TGTGCCAGCAGCAGAGGACTAGCGGGGGATTACGAGCAGTACTTC. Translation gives CASSRGLAGDYEQYF.

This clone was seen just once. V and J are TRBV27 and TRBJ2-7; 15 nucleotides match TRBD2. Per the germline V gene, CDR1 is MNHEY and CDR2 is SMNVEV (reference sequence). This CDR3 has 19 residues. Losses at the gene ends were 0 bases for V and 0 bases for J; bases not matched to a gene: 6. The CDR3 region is CASSLSGTSGGSFSYEQYF. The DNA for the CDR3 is TGTGCCAGCAGTTTATCCGGGACTAGCGGGGGGTCCTTCTCCTACGAGCAGTACTTC.

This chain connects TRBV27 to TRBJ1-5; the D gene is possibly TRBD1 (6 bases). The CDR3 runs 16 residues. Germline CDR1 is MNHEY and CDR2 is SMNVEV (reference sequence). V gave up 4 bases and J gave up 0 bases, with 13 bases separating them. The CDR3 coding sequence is TGTGCCAGCAGTTCCCAGGGGACCCATAGCAATCAGCCCCAGCATTTT. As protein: CASSSQGTHSNQPQHF.

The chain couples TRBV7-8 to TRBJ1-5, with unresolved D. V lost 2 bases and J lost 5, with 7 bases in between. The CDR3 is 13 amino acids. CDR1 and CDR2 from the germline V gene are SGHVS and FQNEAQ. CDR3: CASSLRSDQPQHF. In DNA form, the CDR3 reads TGTGCCAGCAGCTTACGGTCGGATCAGCCCCAGCATTTT.

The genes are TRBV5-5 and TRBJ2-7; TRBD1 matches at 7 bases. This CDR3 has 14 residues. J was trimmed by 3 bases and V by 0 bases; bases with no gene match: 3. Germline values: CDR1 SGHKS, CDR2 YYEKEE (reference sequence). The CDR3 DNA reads TGTGCCAGCAGCTTGGTTAGGGGGCTCTACGAGCAGTACTTC. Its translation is CASSLVRGLYEQYF.

CDR3 sequence reads: CASSAPTRDSANTGELFF. CDR3 DNA sequence: TGTGCCAGCAGCGCCCCGACCCGGGACAGCGCGAACACCGGGGAGCTGTTTTTT. The rearrangement joins TRBV21-1 to TRBJ2-2; TRBD1, the table's D call, was not compared with the DNA. TRBV21-1 is marked as a pseudogene. The CDR3 is 18 residues long.

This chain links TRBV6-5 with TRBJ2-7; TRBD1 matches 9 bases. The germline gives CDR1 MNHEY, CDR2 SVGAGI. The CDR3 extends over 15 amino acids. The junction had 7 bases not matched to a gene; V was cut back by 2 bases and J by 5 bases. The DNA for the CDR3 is TGTGCCAGCAGTTACGACTGGACAGGGGACCACGAGCAGTACTTC. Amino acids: CASSYDWTGDHEQYF.

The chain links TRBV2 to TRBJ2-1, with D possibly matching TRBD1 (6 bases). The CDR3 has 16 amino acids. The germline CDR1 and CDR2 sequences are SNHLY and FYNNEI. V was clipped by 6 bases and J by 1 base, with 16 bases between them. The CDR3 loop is CASSADSGGSYNEQFF. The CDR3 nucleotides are TGTGCCAGCAGCGCGGACAGTGGCGGGTCCTACAATGAGCAGTTCTTC. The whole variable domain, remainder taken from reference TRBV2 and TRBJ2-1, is EPEVTQTPSHQVTQMGQEVILRCVPISNHLYFYWYRQILGQKVEFLVSFYNNEISEKSEIFDDQFSVERPDGSNFTLKIRSTKLEDSAMYFCASSADSGGSYNEQFFGPGTRLTVL.

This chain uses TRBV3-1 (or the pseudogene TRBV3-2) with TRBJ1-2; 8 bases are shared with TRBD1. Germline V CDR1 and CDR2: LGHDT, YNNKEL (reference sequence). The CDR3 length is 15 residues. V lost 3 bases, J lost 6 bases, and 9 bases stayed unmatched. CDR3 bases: TGTGCCAGCAGCCAGTCGGACAGGGCTAGGAATGGCTACACCTTC. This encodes CASSQSDRARNGYTF.

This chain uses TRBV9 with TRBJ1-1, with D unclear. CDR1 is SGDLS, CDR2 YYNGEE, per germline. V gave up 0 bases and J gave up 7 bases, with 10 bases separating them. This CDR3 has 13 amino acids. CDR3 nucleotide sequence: TGTGCCAGCAGCGTAGACTATGAAAGTGAAGCTTTCTTT. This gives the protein CASSVDYESEAFF.

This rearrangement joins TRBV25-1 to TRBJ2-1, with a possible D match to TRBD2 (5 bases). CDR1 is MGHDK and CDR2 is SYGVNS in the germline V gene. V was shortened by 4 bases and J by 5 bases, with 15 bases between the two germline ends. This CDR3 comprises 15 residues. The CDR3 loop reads CASSATTDLNNEQFF. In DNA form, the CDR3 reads TGTGCCAGCAGTGCGACTACAGATTTAAACAATGAGCAGTTCTTC.

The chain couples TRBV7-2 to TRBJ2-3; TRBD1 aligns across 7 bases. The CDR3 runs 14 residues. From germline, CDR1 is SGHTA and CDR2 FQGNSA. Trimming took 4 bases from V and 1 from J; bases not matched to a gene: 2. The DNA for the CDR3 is TGTGCCAGCAGCTCGGACAGGCGCACAGATACGCAGTATTTT. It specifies CASSSDRRTDTQYF.

The CDR3 loop reads CSATQGEKLFF. The DNA for the CDR3 is TGCAGTGCCACCCAGGGTGAAAAACTGTTTTTT. This sequence joins TRBV20-1 and TRBJ1-4; D might be TRBD1 (5 bases). Trimming cost V 6 bases and J 7 bases, with 9 bases left between them. Per germline, CDR1 DFQATT and CDR2 SNEGSKA (reference sequence). This CDR3 region has 11 residues.

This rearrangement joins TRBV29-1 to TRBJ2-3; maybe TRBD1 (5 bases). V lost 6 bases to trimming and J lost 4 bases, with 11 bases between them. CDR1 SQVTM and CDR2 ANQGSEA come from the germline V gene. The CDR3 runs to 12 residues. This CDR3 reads CSVGQGADTQYF. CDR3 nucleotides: TGCAGCGTCGGGCAGGGCGCAGATACGCAGTATTTT.

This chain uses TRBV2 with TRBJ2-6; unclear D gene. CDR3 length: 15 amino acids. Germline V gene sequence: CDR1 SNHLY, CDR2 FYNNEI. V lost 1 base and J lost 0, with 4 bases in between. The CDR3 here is CASSEVNSGANVLTF. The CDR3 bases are TGTGCCAGCAGTGAAGTAAACTCTGGGGCCAACGTCCTGACTTTC.

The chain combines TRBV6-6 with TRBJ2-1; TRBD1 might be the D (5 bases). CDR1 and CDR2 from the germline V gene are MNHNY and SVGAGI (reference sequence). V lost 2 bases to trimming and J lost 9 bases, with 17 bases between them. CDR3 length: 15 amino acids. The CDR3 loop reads CASSYQAPGWPEQFF. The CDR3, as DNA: TGTGCCAGCAGTTACCAGGCCCCAGGGTGGCCTGAGCAGTTCTTC.

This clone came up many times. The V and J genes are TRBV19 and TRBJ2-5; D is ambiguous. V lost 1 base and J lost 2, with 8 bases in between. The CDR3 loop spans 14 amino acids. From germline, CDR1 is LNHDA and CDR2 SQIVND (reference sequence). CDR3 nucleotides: TGTGCCAGTAGTATAGGTATCCCTCAAGAGACCCAGTACTTC. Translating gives CASSIGIPQETQYF.

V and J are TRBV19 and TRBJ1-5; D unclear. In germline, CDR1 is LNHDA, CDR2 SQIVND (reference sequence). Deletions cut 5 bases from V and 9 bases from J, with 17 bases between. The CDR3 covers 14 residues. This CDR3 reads CASSVAGGSSPQHF. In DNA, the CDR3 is TGTGCCAGTAGTGTCGCCGGAGGATCCTCGCCCCAGCATTTT. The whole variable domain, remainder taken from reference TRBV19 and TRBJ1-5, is DGGITQSPKYLFRKEGQNVTLSCEQNLNHDAMYWYRQDPGQGLRLIYYSQIVNDFQKGDIAEGYSVSREKKESFPLTVTSAQKNPTAFYLCASSVAGGSSPQHFGDGTRLSIL.

CDR3: CASSLPGGRETQYF. Written as DNA, the CDR3 is TGTGCCAGCAGCTTACCGGGGGGCCGAGAGACCCAGTACTTC. This chain uses TRBV7-8 with TRBJ2-5; the D gene is possibly TRBD2 (7 bases). Trimming cost V 2 bases and J 4 bases, with 11 bases left between them. Germline CDR1 and CDR2: SGHVS and FQNEAQ. This CDR3 contains 14 residues.

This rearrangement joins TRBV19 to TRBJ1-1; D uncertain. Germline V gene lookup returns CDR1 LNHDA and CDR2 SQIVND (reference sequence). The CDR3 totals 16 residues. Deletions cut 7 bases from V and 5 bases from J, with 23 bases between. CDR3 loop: CASTPWTAGMLTEAFF. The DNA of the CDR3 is TGTGCCAGTACGCCTTGGACGGCCGGGATGTTGACTGAAGCTTTCTTT.